This T cell receptor (beta chain) was found in a study of CD8+ T cells in alopecia areata. Across the study: At a dose of 5 to 10 mg twice daily, oral tofacitinib was given to treated patients.

Sequencing used cDNA as its template, made by extracting RNA and reverse transcribing it. Using immunoSEQ multiplex PCR, the repertoire was profiled, and TCRdb retains in-frame clones only, with some absent. The data hold 110,000 or so clones, with roughly two fifths observed a single time. Germline CDR1 is LGHNT and CDR2 is FRNRAP. The CDR3 loop spans 12 amino acids. V was clipped by 4 bases and J by 2 bases, with 4 bases between them. What was sequenced was CD4+ T cells sorted from blood. The source is a human donor with alopecia areata. This chain connects TRBV12-5 to TRBJ2-3; D remains unclear. The CDR3 DNA is TGTGCTAGTGGTTCGAACACAGATACGCAGTATTTT. Translation gives CASGSNTDTQYF.